The following is a TCR beta chain sequence with its context. Its antigen is currently unknown. The data are from a study of monozygotic twins with inflammatory bowel disease. There are 14 residues in the CDR3. Study results and caveats: Distinction of different T cell subtypes was not possible. Patients with IBD had less TCRbeta diversity (inverse Simpson) than their healthy co-twins.

Using eight separate reactions per sample, the authors generated cDNA. Nested PCRs (approximately 17 and 9 cycles, two total) were applied to TCRalpha and TCRbeta cDNA. TCRdb reanalyzed the 5' RACE reads, giving one entry per CDR3 protein sequence and no DNA. The sample data list around 450,000 distinct CDR3 sequences. The V call is TRBV12-3 or TRBV12-4, the J call TRBJ1-4. Input material: blood. This receptor was taken from a human donor with ulcerative colitis or Crohn's disease, or a healthy co-twin of an affected twin (not recorded which). CDR3 protein: CASSLTGVNEKLFF.